This TCR beta chain stems from a study of T cell changes during pregnancy in multiple sclerosis (dated by TCRdb to about 2019). For the study in its entirety: The study examined how the T cell repertoire changed over the course of pregnancy in women with multiple sclerosis.

From the cysteine up to the phenylalanine, the CDR3 has a length of 15 residues. The entry retains the CDR3 DNA only, 45 bases that are in frame from base 1. The V end loses 0 bases and the J end loses 6 bases, and a stretch of 13 bases separates them. The germline V gene gives CDR1 as SGHRS and CDR2 as YFSETQ. The library was obtained by the immunoSEQ multiplex PCR assay. This immuneACCESS table, as held by TCRdb, lists in-frame sequences with V and J called but not all clones. Of the missing ones, under half trace to an unresolved V gene in checked studies; the others have no known cause. This sample has approximately 37,000 clones in its table, and roughly 92% of those were observed once. The biggest ten clones account for 0.78% of the sample. Concerning this clone: Its antigen is currently not known. Within one base of it there is no much larger clone, and no base qualities were kept.

The receptor was derived from a female donor with multiple sclerosis, enrolled in a pregnancy study. The receptor chain draws on TRBV5-1 and TRBJ2-1; a weak D assignment points to TRBD2 (5 bases agree). Sequenced here: CD4+ T cells from peripheral blood mononuclear cells, sampled before pregnancy. The base sequence is TGCGCCAGCAGCTTGGAGGGCCTAGCCGTCAATGAGCAGTTCTTC. Protein translation: CASSLEGLAVNEQFF.